This T cell receptor (beta chain) was captured in a study of blood T cell repertoires in COVID-19. Study details: Samples came from the United States, Italy and Spain, spanning acute and convalescent COVID-19. Sources were T cells, B-cell-depleted T cells, or PBMCs; the material itself was cDNA or gDNA.

Original processing methods: The assay estimated nucleated cells by amplifying reference gene primers. Sequenced by immunoSEQ multiplex PCR; TCRdb stores in-frame clones only, minus some. V, J and clone size are taken as reported in that table, and D and trimming were inferred from the DNA itself. There are some 16,000 clones in the sample; around 89% occur only once, and 10% lies in the top ten. The CDR3 runs to 16 residues. The V end was cut by 2 bases, the J end by 9 bases, with 20 bases between. Germline V lookup: CDR1 SEHNR, CDR2 FQNEAQ (reference sequence). The gene calls are TRBV7-9 and TRBJ2-1, with D possibly matching TRBD1 (6 bases). Source material: peripheral blood. This receptor was obtained from a man aged 80 or over with acute or convalescent COVID-19. CDR3 loop: CASSLMGASDLGEQFF. The CDR3 DNA sequence: TGTGCCAGCAGCTTAATGGGGGCTAGTGATTTGGGTGAGCAGTTCTTC.